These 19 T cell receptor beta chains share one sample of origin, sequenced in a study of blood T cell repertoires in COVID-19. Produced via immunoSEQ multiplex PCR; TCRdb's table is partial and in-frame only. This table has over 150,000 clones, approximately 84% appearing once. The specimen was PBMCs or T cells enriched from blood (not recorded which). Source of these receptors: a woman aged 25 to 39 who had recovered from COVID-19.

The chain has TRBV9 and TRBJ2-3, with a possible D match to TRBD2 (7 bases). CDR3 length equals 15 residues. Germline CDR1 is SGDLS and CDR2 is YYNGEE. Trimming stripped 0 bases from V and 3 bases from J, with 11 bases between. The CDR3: CASSVVAGATDTQYF. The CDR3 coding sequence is TGTGCCAGCAGCGTAGTGGCGGGGGCTACAGATACGCAGTATTTT.

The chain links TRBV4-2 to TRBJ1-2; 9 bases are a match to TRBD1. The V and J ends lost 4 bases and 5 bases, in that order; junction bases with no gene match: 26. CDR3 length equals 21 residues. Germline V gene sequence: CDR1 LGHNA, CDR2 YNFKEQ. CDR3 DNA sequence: TGTGCCAGCAGCCGAAGTGAGGCGTTGCAATCCGGGACAGGGTCTTCTTATGGCTACACCTTC. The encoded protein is CASSRSEALQSGTGSSYGYTF.

CDR3 sequence reads: CAIDGGGSSTDTQYF. The CDR3 bases are TGTGCCATCGACGGAGGGGGCTCGAGCACAGATACGCAGTATTTT. V is TRBV10-3 and J is TRBJ2-3; D may be TRBD1 (7 bases). V was trimmed by 8 bases and J by 0 bases, leaving 15 bases between them. The germline V gene has CDR1 ENHRY and CDR2 SYGVKD. There are 15 residues in the CDR3.

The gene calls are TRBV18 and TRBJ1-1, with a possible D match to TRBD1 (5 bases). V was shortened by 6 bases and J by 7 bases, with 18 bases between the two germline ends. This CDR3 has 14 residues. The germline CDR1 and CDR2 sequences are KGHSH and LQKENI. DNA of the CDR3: TGTGCCAGCTCTCCCGACAGTGCAGACGGTGAAGCTTTCTTT. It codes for CASSPDSADGEAFF.

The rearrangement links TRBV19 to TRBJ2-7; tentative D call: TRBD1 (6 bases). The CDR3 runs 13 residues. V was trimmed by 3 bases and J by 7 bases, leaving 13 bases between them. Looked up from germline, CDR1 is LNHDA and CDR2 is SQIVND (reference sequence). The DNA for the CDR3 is TGTGCCAGTAGTATCTCCCCCACAGGGGAGCAGTACGTC. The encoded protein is CASSISPTGEQYV.

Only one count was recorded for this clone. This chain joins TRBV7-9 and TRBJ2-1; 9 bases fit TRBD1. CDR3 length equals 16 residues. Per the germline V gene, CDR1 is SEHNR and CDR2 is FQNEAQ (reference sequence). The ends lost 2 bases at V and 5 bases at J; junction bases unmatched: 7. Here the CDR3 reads CASSLSGTGTNNEQFF. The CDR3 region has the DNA TGTGCCAGCAGCTTAAGCGGGACAGGGACGAACAATGAGCAGTTCTTC. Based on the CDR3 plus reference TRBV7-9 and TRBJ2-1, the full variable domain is DTGVSQNPRHKITKRGQNVTFRCDPISEHNRLYWYRQTLGQGPEFLTYFQNEAQLEKSRLLSDRFSAERPKGSFSTLEIQRTEQGDSAMYLCASSLSGTGTNNEQFFGPGTRLTVL.

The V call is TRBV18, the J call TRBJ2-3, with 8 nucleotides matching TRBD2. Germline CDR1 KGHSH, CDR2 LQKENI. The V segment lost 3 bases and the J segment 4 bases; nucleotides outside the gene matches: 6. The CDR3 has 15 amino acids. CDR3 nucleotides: TGTGCCAGCTCACCCGGGGGGGCCGGGTCAGATACGCAGTATTTT. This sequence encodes CASSPGGAGSDTQYF. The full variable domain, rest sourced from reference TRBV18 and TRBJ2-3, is NAGVMQNPRHLVRRRGQEARLRCSPMKGHSHVYWYRQLPEEGLKFMVYLQKENIIDESGMPKERFSAEFPKEGPSILRIQQVVRGDSAAYFCASSPGGAGSDTQYFGPGTRLTVL.

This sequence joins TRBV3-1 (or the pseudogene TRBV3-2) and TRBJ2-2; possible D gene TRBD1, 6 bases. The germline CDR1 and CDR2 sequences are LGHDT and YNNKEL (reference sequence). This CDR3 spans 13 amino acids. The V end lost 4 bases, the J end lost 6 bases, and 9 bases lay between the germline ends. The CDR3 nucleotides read TGTGCCAGCAGCCTCAGGGGTCCCGGGGAGCTGTTTTTT. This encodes CASSLRGPGELFF.

The CDR3 DNA reads as TGTGCCAGCAGCTTTCAACCGACAACGCGGAACACCGGGGAGCTGTTTTTT. Translated: CASSFQPTTRNTGELFF. The chain couples TRBV11-2 to TRBJ2-2, with D unclear. CDR1 is SGHAT, CDR2 FQNNGV, per germline. The V and J ends lost 3 bases and 1 base respectively, with 15 bases between them. The CDR3 length is 17 residues.

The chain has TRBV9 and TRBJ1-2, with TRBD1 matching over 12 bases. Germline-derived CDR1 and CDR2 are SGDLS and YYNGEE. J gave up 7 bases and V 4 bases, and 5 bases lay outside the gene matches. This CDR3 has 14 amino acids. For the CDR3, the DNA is TGTGCCAGCAGCTTTGGGACAGGGGGCAGTGGCTACACCTTC. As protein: CASSFGTGGSGYTF.

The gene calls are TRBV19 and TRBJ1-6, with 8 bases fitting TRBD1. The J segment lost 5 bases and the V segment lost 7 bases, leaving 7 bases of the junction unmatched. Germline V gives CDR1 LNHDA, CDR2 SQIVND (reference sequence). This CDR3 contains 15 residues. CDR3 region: CASKPQGADNSPLHF. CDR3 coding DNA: TGTGCCAGTAAACCTCAGGGGGCGGATAATTCACCCCTCCACTTT. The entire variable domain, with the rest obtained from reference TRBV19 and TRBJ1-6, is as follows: DGGITQSPKYLFRKEGQNVTLSCEQNLNHDAMYWYRQDPGQGLRLIYYSQIVNDFQKGDIAEGYSVSREKKESFPLTVTSAQKNPTAFYLCASKPQGADNSPLHFGNGTRLTVT.

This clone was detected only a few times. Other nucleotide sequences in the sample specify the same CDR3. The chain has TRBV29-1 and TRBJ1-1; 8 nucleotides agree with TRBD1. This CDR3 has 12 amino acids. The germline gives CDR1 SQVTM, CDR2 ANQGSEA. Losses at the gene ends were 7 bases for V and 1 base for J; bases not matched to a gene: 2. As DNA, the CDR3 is TGCAGCGGCGACAGGGGGAACACTGAAGCTTTCTTT. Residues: CSGDRGNTEAFF.

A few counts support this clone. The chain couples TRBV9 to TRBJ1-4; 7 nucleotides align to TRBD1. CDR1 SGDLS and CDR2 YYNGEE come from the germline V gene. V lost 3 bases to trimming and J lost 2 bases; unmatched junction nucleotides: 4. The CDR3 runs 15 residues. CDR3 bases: TGTGCCAGCAGCGACGACAGGGCTACTAATGAAAAACTGTTTTTT. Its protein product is CASSDDRATNEKLFF. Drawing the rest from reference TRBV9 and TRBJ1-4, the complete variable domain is DSGVTQTPKHLITATGQRVTLRCSPRSGDLSVYWYQQSLDQGLQFLIQYYNGEERAKGNILERFSAQQFPDLHSELNLSSLELGDSALYFCASSDDRATNEKLFFGSGTQLSVL.

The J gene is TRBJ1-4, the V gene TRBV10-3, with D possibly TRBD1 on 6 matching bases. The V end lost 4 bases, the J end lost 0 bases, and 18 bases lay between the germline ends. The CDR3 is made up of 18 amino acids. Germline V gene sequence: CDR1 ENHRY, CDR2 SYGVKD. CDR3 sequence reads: CAISGRTALNPTNEKLFF. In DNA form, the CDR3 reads TGTGCCATCAGTGGCCGGACAGCCCTAAATCCAACTAATGAAAAACTGTTTTTT.

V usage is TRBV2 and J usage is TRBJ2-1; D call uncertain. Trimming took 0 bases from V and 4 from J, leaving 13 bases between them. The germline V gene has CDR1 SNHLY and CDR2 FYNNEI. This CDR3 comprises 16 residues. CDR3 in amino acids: CASSEATRLPYNEQFF. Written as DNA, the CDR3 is TGTGCCAGCAGTGAAGCAACGAGGTTACCGTACAATGAGCAGTTCTTC.

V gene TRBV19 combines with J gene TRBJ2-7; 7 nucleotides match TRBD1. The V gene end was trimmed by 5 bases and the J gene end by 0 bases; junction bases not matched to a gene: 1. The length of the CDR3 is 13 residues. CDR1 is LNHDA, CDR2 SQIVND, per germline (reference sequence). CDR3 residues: CASSRQGSYEQYV. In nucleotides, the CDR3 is TGTGCCAGTAGTCGACAGGGCTCCTACGAGCAGTACGTC.

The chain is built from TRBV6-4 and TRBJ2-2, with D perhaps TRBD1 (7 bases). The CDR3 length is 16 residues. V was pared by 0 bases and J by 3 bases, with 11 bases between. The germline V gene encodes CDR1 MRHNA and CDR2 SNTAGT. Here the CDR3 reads CASSDSGGGHTGELFF. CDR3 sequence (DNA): TGTGCCAGCAGTGACTCTGGAGGGGGCCACACCGGGGAGCTGTTTTTT.

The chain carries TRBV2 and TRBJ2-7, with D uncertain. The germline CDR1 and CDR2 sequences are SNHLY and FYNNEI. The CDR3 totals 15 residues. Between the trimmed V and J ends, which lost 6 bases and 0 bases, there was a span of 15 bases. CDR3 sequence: CASSLNSIPSYEQYF. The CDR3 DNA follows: TGTGCCAGCAGCCTTAACTCAATCCCCTCCTACGAGCAGTACTTC.

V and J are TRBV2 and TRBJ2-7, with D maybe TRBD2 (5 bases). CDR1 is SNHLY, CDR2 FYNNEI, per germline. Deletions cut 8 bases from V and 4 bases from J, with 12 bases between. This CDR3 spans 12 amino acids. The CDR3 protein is CASYKGVYEQYF. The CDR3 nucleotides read TGTGCCAGCTATAAGGGAGTTTACGAGCAGTACTTC.